This TCR beta chain was documented in a study of naive and memory T cell subsets. The table lists this clonotype with a few counts. V dropped 2 bases and J dropped 4; count of bases not matched to a gene: 6. From germline, CDR1 is LGHDT and CDR2 YNNKEL (reference sequence). CDR3 size: 16 residues. Separate alpha and beta amplification began at the second PCR step. Cells stained for CD3, CD4, CD8, CD45RA, CD27 and viability were sorted into four CD45RA/CD27 subsets. An equimolar mix of two oligonucleotides served as the beta constant-region primer for TRBC1 and TRBC2. The cDNA 3' end received a ligated single-stranded oligonucleotide carrying the SP2 primer and a 12-nucleotide UMI. Four rounds of PCR amplified the ligated cDNA using nested alpha and beta constant-region primers plus SP2. TCRdb recomputed calls from the UMI-ligation and nested PCR reads with MiXCR, one row per CDR3 protein. Of 120,000 to 150,000 distinct CDR3 sequences in the sample, about 18% are singletons; the top ten hold about 0.15%.

The V call is TRBV3-1, the J call TRBJ2-3; 10 bases are a match to TRBD2. This clonotype was obtained from a human donor in good health. Sequencing was performed on naive CD4+ T cells from blood. The CDR3 region has the DNA TGTGCCAGCAGCCAAAGGTCTAGCGGGAGCTCAGATACGCAGTATTTT. Encoded protein: CASSQRSSGSSDTQYF.